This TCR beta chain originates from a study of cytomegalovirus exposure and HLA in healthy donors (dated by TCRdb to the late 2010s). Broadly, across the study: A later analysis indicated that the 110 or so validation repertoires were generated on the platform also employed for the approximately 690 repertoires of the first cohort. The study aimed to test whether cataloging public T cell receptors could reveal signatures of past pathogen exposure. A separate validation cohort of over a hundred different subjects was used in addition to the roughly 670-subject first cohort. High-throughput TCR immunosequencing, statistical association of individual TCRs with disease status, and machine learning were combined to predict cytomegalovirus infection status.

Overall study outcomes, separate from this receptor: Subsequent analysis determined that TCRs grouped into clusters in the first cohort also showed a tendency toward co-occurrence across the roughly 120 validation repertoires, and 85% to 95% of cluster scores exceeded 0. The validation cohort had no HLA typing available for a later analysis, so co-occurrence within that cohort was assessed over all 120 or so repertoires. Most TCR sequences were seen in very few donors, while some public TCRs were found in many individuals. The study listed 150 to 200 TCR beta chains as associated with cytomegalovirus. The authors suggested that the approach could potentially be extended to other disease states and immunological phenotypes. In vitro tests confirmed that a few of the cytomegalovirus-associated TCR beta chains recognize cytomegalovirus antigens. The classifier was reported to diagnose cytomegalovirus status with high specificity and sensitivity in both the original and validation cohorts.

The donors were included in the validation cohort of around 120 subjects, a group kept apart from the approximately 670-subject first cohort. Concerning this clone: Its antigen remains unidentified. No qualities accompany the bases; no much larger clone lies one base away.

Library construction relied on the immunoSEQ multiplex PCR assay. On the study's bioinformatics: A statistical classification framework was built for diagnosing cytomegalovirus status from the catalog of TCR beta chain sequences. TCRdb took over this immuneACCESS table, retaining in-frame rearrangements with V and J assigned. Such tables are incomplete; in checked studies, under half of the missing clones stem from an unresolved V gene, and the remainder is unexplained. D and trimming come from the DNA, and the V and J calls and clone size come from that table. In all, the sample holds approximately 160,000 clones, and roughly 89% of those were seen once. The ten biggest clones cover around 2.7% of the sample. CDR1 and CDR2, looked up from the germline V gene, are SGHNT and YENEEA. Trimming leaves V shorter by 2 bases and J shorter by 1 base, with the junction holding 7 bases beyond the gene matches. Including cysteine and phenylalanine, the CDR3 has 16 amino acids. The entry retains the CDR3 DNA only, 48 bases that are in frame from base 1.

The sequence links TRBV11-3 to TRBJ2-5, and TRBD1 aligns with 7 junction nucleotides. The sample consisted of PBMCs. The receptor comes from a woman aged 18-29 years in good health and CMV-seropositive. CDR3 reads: CASSLPIDRVQETQYF. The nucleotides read TGTGCCAGCAGCTTACCCATCGACAGGGTCCAAGAGACCCAGTACTTC.